Listed below are T cell receptor beta chains from one sample, sequenced in a study of cytomegalovirus exposure and HLA in healthy donors. Sequencing was performed with immunoSEQ multiplex PCR; in TCRdb, only in-frame clones are kept and a portion is missing. The sample has roughly 120,000 clones, around 76% seen once. Material: PBMCs. These receptor sequences come from a woman in her sixties or seventies in good health and CMV-seropositive. The CDR3 runs from the conserved cysteine through the conserved F or W. D genes are given only for firm matches. Size tells how often a clone was seen (once, few, many) or the class of an expanded clone, and some rows leave it out.

V gene	J gene	D gene	clone size	CDR3 DNA	CDR3 protein
TRBV5-4	TRBJ2-7	NA	NA	TGTGCCAGCAGTTATACAGGGCTGGACGAGCAGTACTTC	CASSYTGLDEQYF
TRBV15	TRBJ1-2	TRBD1	NA	TGTGCCACCAGCACCCGGACAGGAGCGGGTGGCTACACCTTC	CATSTRTGAGGYTF
TRBV5-8	TRBJ2-5	NA	NA	TGTGCCAGCAGCTTGGTCAGCCAAGAGGCCCAGTACTTC	CASSLVSQEAQYF
TRBV5-1	TRBJ2-5	NA	few	TGCGCCAGCAGCTTGGCAAACGGGGAGACCCAGTACTTC	CASSLANGETQYF
TRBV19	TRBJ1-2	TRBD1	NA	TGTGCCAGCCAGGAGACCGGGACAGGGAAATATGGCTACACCTTC	CASQETGTGKYGYTF
TRBV19	TRBJ1-2	NA	NA	TGTGCCAGTAGTAACCCCGGCGGGGAGTATGGCTACACCTTC	CASSNPGGEYGYTF
TRBV7-6	TRBJ2-5	NA	NA	TGTGCCAGCAGCTTAGTCCCGCAGGGGTCAGAGACCCAGTACTTC	CASSLVPQGSETQYF
TRBV2	TRBJ1-3	TRBD1	NA	TGTGCCAGCAGCCGCGACAGGGGGTTAAACACCATATATTTT	CASSRDRGLNTIYF
TRBV6-5	TRBJ2-7	TRBD2	few	TGTGCCAGCAGTTATAGCGGGGGTCGCTACGAGCAGTACTTC	CASSYSGGRYEQYF
TRBV30	TRBJ1-2	NA	NA	TGTGCCTGGAGTGATCCCGGTGGACTCCTCCGCTACACCTTC	CAWSDPGGLLRYTF
TRBV19	TRBJ2-7	NA	NA	TGTGCCAGTAGTTGGGACTGGAGTTACGAGCAGTACTTC	CASSWDWSYEQYF
TRBV19	TRBJ2-3	NA	NA	TGTGCCAGTAGTAACTCCCGCCGGGGGGCACGCACAGATACGCAGTATTTT	CASSNSRRGARTDTQYF
TRBV4-2	TRBJ1-1	NA	NA	TGTGCCAGCAGCCCCTTGAAAGCAGGCAGTACTGAAGCTTTCTTT	CASSPLKAGSTEAFF
TRBV4-2	TRBJ2-5	TRBD1	NA	TGTGCCAGCAGCCAATATACCGGGACAGGGGAAGAGACCCAGTACTTC	CASSQYTGTGEETQYF
TRBV7-9	TRBJ1-2	TRBD1	few	TGTGCCAGCAGCCGGACAGGGCCGGGGGGTGTCTATGGCTACACCTTC	CASSRTGPGGVYGYTF
TRBV7-3	TRBJ2-7	NA	NA	TGTGCCAGCAGCCTAGACGGAAACTCCTACGAGCAGTACTTC	CASSLDGNSYEQYF